This T cell receptor (beta chain) originates from a study of T cell repertoires in cytomegalovirus infection. For the study at large: The public TCR beta signatures pointed to both CMV infection and matching HLA type.

Whole-study results and caveats: In two of eight donors, the top clonotype was HLA-C-restricted CMV-specific.

The CDR3 is 14 residues long. Germline assignment: CDR1 MGHRA and CDR2 YSYEKL. V was clipped by 0 bases and J by 6 bases; unmatched bases: 3. TCRdb re-called the reads through MiXCR, storing one row per CDR3 protein. This sample has 450,000 to 550,000 distinct CDR3 sequences; approximately 46% occur once, and the top ten carry just under 45%. As concerns this clonotype: Its antigen is still unknown.

V usage is TRBV4-1 and J usage is TRBJ1-2, with 8 positions matching TRBD1. The sequence was obtained from a human donor in good health (CMV status not recorded). Some clones in this sample may be carry-over from other donors' samples. This sample comprised cultured PBMCs, obtained from culture after CMV antigen stimulation. The CDR3 DNA follows: TGCGCCAGCAGCCAAGACGGGACAGGAGATGGCTACACCTTC. Protein product: CASSQDGTGDGYTF.